The TCR beta chain under discussion was sequenced for a study of T cells in Graves' hyperthyroidism and ophthalmopathy. Study as a whole: Peripheral blood was obtained at initial diagnosis, preceding any treatment.

The investigators amplified TCR beta CDR3 regions from RNA transcripts. First-round RT-PCR with HTBI primers amplified the TCR CDR3 region. TCRdb re-called the multiplex PCR reads through MiXCR, storing one row per CDR3 protein. This table has about 380,000 distinct CDR3 sequences, approximately 17% appearing once. Study-level points and caveats: Blood also contained most expanded thyroid clonotypes above 0.001. The model forecast ophthalmopathy, anticipating it by a median 6.5 months before onset.

V gave up 3 bases and J gave up 1 base, with 12 bases separating them. The CDR3 covers 16 residues. Germline loops: CDR1 SEHNR, CDR2 FQNEAQ (reference sequence). This clonotype was found many times. The antigen remains unidentified. Material: blood. The clonotype was recovered from a man between 18 and 29 years old with Graves' ophthalmopathy. This rearrangement joins TRBV7-9 to TRBJ1-4; D may be TRBD1 (5 bases). The CDR3 region is CASSFSGSGTNEKLFF. The CDR3 DNA follows: TGTGCCAGCAGCTTCTCAGGGTCGGGAACTAATGAAAAACTGTTTTTT.